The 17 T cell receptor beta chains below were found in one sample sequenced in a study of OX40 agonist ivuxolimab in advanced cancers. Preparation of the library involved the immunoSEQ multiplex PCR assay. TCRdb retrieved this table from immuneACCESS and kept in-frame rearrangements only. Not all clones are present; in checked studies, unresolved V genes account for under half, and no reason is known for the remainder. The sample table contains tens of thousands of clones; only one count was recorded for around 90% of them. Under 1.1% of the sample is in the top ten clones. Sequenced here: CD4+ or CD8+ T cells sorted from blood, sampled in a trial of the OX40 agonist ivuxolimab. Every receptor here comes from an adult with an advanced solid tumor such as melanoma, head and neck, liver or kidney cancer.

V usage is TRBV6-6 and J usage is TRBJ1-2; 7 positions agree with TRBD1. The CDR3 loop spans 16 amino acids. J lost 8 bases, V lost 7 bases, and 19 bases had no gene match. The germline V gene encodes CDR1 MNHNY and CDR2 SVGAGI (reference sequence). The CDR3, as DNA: TGTGCCAGCACCGACAATTCTAGACAGGGAACGTACGGCTACACCTTC. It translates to CASTDNSRQGTYGYTF.

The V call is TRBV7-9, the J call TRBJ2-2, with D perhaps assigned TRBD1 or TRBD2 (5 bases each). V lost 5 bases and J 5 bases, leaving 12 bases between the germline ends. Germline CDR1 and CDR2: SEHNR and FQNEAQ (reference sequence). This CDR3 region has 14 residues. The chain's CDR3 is CASSAGTSTGELFF. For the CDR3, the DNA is TGTGCCAGCAGCGCCGGGACGTCTACCGGGGAGCTGTTTTTT.

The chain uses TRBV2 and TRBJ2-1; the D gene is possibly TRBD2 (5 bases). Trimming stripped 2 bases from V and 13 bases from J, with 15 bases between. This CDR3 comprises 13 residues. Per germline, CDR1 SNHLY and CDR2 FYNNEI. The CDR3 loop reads CASSETLLLGQFF. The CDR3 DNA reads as TGTGCCAGCAGTGAAACTTTATTACTAGGACAGTTCTTC.

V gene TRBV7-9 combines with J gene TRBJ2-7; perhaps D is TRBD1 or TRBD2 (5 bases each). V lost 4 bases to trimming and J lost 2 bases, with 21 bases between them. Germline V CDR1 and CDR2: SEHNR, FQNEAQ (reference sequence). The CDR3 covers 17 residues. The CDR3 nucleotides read TGTGCCAGCAGCTCCCTCGGGAACCGGGACGGAGCCTACGAGCAGTACTTC. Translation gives CASSSLGNRDGAYEQYF.

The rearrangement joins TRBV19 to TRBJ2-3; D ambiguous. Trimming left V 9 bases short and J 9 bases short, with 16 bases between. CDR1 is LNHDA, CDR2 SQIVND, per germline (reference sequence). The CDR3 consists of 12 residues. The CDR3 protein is CASRLDRRTQYF. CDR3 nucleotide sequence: TGTGCCAGCCGACTGGATAGGCGAACGCAGTATTTT.

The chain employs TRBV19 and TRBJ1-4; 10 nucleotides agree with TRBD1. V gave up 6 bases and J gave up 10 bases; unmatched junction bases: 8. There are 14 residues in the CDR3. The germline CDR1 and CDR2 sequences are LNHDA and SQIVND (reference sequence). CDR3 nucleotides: TGTGCCAGTAGCACCGACAGGGGGCGCGGAAAACTGTTTTTT. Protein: CASSTDRGRGKLFF.

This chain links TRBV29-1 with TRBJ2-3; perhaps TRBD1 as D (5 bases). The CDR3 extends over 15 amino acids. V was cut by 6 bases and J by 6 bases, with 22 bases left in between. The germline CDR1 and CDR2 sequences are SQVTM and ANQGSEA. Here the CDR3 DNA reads TGCAGCGTCACTTACCCCAGGGATGCAGGGGATACGCAGTATTTT. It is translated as CSVTYPRDAGDTQYF.

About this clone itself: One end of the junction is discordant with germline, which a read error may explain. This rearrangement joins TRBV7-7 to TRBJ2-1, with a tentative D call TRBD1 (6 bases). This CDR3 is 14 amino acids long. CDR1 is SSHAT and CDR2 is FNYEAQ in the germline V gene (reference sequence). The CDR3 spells CASSDIRGGNEQFF. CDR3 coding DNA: TGTGCTAGCAGCGATATCAGGGGCGGCAATGAGCAGTTCTTC.

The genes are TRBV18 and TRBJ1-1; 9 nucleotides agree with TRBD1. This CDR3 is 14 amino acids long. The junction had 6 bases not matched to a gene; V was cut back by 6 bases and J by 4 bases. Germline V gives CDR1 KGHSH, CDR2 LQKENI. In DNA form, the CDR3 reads TGTGCCAGCTCGCCTCGGGACAGGGTCACTGAAGCTTTCTTT. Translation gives CASSPRDRVTEAFF.

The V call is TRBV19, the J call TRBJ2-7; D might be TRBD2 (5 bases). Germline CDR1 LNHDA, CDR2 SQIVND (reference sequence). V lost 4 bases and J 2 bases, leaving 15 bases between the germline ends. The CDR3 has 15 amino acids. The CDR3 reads CASSTSGYGAYEQYF. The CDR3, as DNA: TGTGCCAGTAGTACATCGGGATATGGAGCCTACGAGCAGTACTTC.

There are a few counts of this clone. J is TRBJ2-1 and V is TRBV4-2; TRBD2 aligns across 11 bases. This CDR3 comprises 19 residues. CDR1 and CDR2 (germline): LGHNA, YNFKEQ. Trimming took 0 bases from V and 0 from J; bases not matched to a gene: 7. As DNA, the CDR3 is TGTGCCAGCAGCCAAGATCCTAGCGGGGGGACCCGCTCCTACAATGAGCAGTTCTTC. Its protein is CASSQDPSGGTRSYNEQFF.

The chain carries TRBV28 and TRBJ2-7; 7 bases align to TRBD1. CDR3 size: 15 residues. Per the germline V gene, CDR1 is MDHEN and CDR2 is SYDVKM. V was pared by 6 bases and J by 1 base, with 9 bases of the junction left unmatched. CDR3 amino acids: CASRGLGQLSYEQYF. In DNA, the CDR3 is TGTGCCAGCAGGGGATTGGGACAGCTTTCCTACGAGCAGTACTTC.

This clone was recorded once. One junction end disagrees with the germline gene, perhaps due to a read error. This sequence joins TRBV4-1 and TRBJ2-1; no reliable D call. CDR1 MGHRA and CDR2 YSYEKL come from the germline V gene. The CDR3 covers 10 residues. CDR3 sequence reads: CASSPPAELF. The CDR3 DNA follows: TGCGCCAGCAGCCCGCCGGCGGAGCTCTTC.

The CDR3 region has the DNA TGTGCCGGAGAGACCCAGTACTTC. It translates to CAGETQYF. This chain connects TRBV5-3 to TRBJ2-5, with D hard to call. TRBV5-3 is reported as an ORF; its role is uncertain. V was shortened by 10 bases and J by 4 bases, with 2 bases between the two germline ends. The CDR3 contains 8 residues.

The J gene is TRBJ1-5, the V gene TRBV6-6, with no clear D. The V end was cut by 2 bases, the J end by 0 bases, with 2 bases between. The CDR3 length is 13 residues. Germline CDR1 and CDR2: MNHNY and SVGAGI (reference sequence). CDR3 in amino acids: CASSYSSNQPQHF. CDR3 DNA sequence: TGTGCCAGCAGTTACAGTAGCAATCAGCCCCAGCATTTT.

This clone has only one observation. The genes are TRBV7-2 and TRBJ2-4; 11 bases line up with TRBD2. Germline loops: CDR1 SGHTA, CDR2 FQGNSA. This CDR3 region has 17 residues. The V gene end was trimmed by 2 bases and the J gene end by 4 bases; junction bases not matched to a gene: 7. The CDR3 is CASSLNPTSGAKNIQYF. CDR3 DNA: TGTGCCAGCAGCTTAAACCCGACTAGCGGGGCTAAAAACATTCAGTACTTC.

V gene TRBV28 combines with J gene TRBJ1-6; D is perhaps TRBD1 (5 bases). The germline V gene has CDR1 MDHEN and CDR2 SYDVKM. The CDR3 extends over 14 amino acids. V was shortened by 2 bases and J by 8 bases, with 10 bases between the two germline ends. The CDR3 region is CASSLTGGDSPLHF. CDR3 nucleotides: TGTGCCAGCAGTTTAACGGGGGGGGATTCACCCCTCCACTTT.